The present T cell receptor (beta chain) was sequenced within a study of blood T cell repertoires in COVID-19. Study background: Italy, Spain and the United States were the sources of the convalescent and acute COVID-19 samples.

This CDR3 has 14 residues. CDR1 and CDR2 from the germline V gene are MNHEY and SVGEGT. Trimming left V 4 bases short and J 0 bases short, with 7 bases between. This clone was seen repeatedly, ten times or more. The assay was immunoSEQ multiplex PCR, and TCRdb's table has in-frame clones only and misses some. In the table there are under 300,000 clones, about 80% of which are singletons. This receptor was taken from a woman over 75 with acute or convalescent COVID-19. The sample comprised peripheral blood. This chain connects TRBV6-2 or TRBV6-3 to TRBJ1-3; D is uncertain. The CDR3 here is CASSWAVSGNTIYF. The CDR3 DNA reads TGTGCCAGCAGTTGGGCAGTCTCTGGAAACACCATATATTTT.